Presented here are 23 T cell receptor beta chains from one specimen sequenced in a study of cytomegalovirus exposure and HLA in healthy donors. PCR was performed using 60 Vbeta and 13 Jbeta primers. Repertoires were generated with immunoSEQ multiplex PCR, while TCRdb's copy carries only in-frame clones and drops some. The sample has some 160,000 clones, roughly 80% seen once. The sequenced sample was PBMCs. These receptors were obtained from a male donor in good health and CMV-seronegative.

The gene calls are TRBV7-9 and TRBJ2-2, with D perhaps TRBD1 (7 bases). The germline V gene has CDR1 SEHNR and CDR2 FQNEAQ (reference sequence). V was pared by 7 bases and J by 0 bases, with 21 bases between. This CDR3 has 18 residues. The DNA of the CDR3 is TGTGCCAGCACCCCTAGGGGGGACAGCACCGCGAACACCGGGGAGCTGTTTTTT. Amino acids: CASTPRGDSTANTGELFF.

A note on this clone: One junction end disagrees with the germline gene, perhaps due to a read error. J is TRBJ2-7 and V is TRBV30; the D gene is possibly TRBD2 (6 bases). CDR3 size: 14 residues. Per germline, CDR1 GTSNPN and CDR2 SVGIG (reference sequence). Written as DNA, the CDR3 is TGTGCCTGGAGTCCCCTCGGGGGACCCTACGGGCAGTACTTC. Translating it yields CAWSPLGGPYGQYF.

This chain connects TRBV7-9 to TRBJ2-7; TRBD1 matches at 10 bases. The germline V gene encodes CDR1 SEHNR and CDR2 FQNEAQ (reference sequence). J lost 7 bases, V lost 2 bases, and 5 bases had no gene match. CDR3 length: 14 residues. The chain's CDR3 is CASSLRDRGREQYF. The DNA of the CDR3 is TGTGCCAGCAGCTTACGGGACAGGGGTAGGGAGCAGTACTTC.

This rearrangement joins TRBV6-1 to TRBJ1-2, with D perhaps matching TRBD1 (5 bases). V was trimmed by 0 bases and J by 5 bases, leaving 10 bases between them. CDR3 length: 14 amino acids. In germline, CDR1 is MNHNS, CDR2 SASEGT. This CDR3 reads CASSEAPGRYGYTF. DNA for the CDR3: TGTGCCAGCAGTGAAGCGCCAGGGCGGTATGGCTACACCTTC.

This chain uses TRBV5-8 with TRBJ2-7, with 7 nucleotides matching TRBD2. This CDR3 is 12 amino acids long. V was pared by 10 bases and J by 7 bases, with 11 bases of the junction left unmatched. CDR1 is SGHTS and CDR2 is YDEGEE in the germline V gene. The CDR3 nucleotides are TGTGCCGGGGGGGTGGCGTCGCGGGAGCAGTACTTC. Encoded protein: CAGGVASREQYF.

V is TRBV5-1 and J is TRBJ2-3, with 7 bases lining up with TRBD2. V lost 3 bases and J lost 4; bases outside the gene matches: 8. In germline, CDR1 is SGHRS, CDR2 YFSETQ. The CDR3 consists of 15 residues. CDR3 coding DNA: TGCGCCAGCAGCTGGGGCGGGGGAGGCGCAGATACGCAGTATTTT. It codes for CASSWGGGGADTQYF.

The rearrangement links TRBV5-4 to TRBJ2-4; no reliable D call. The germline V gene encodes CDR1 SGHNT and CDR2 YYREEE (reference sequence). V was cut by 6 bases and J by 0 bases, with 10 bases left in between. This CDR3 has 14 amino acids. The CDR3 coding sequence is TGTGCCAGCACCAATGAACTAGCCAAAAACATTCAGTACTTC. Residues: CASTNELAKNIQYF.

V usage is TRBV27 and J usage is TRBJ1-6; TRBD1 is a possible D gene (5 bases). The germline V gene has CDR1 MNHEY and CDR2 SMNVEV (reference sequence). The CDR3 loop spans 16 amino acids. V shed 0 bases and J shed 5 bases, with 11 bases lying between them. CDR3 bases: TGTGCCAGCAGTTTATCGTCAGGGATTAATAATTCACCCCTCCACTTT. Its protein product is CASSLSSGINNSPLHF.

This chain connects TRBV25-1 to TRBJ2-2, with D unclear. V was clipped by 0 bases and J by 10 bases, with 3 bases between them. Germline V CDR1 and CDR2: MGHDK, SYGVNS. The CDR3 covers 11 residues. The CDR3 DNA reads TGTGCCAGCAGTGAATATAAGGAGCTGTTTTTT. Translation: CASSEYKELFF.

The CDR3 bases are TGTGCCAGCAGGGCTAGCGGGGGGCACCAAGAGACCCAGTACTTC. This gives the protein CASRASGGHQETQYF. The chain carries TRBV6-1 and TRBJ2-5; 11 bases map to TRBD2. V gave up 6 bases and J gave up 0 bases; unmatched junction bases: 3. CDR3 length equals 15 residues. The germline gives CDR1 MNHNS, CDR2 SASEGT.

The CDR3 spells CASSPRTGGYEQYF. The DNA of the CDR3 is TGCGCCAGCAGCCCACGGACAGGGGGCTACGAGCAGTACTTC. The chain joins TRBV5-1 to TRBJ2-5; 10 bases map to TRBD1. The J call may not be correct, given that the DNA end is closer to TRBJ2-7. CDR1 and CDR2 (germline): SGHRS, YFSETQ. This CDR3 is 14 amino acids long.

In its sample, this clone was seen once. This chain links TRBV10-3 with TRBJ1-1; TRBD1 matches 7 bases. Trimming removed 6 bases from V and 0 bases from J; junction bases left unmatched: 4. Germline V CDR1 and CDR2: ENHRY, SYGVKD. The CDR3 consists of 14 residues. CDR3 sequence: CAIRGQTMNTEAFF. In nucleotides, the CDR3 is TGTGCCATCAGGGGACAGACCATGAACACTGAAGCTTTCTTT.

This chain uses TRBV18 with TRBJ1-1; D call uncertain. CDR1 and CDR2 from the germline V gene are KGHSH and LQKENI. CDR3 length: 14 residues. With 2 bases removed from V and 6 bases from J, the gap between germline ends came to 13 bases. The CDR3 loop reads CASSPNSQDAEAFF. DNA of the CDR3: TGTGCCAGCTCACCAAACTCCCAGGATGCTGAAGCTTTCTTT.

The genes are TRBV9 and TRBJ2-6, with a weak D call TRBD2 (5 bases). Per the germline V gene, CDR1 is SGDLS and CDR2 is YYNGEE. This CDR3 has 15 residues. Deletions cut 8 bases from V and 0 bases from J, with 12 bases between. The CDR3 sequence is CARITGISGANVLTF. CDR3 nucleotide sequence: TGTGCCAGGATTACGGGGATCTCTGGGGCCAACGTCCTGACTTTC.

This clone has just a few counts. The genes are TRBV6-5 and TRBJ2-7; TRBD2 agrees at 7 bases. V lost 5 bases, J lost 6 bases, and 10 bases stayed unmatched. The V gene's germline CDR1 is MNHEY and CDR2 SVGAGI. The CDR3 is 14 amino acids. The CDR3 here is CASSPRGGEGEQYF. The CDR3, as DNA: TGTGCCAGCAGTCCCCGGGGAGGGGAGGGCGAGCAGTACTTC.

V gene TRBV30 combines with J gene TRBJ1-1; a weak D match, TRBD1 (6 bases). Germline CDR1 is GTSNPN and CDR2 is SVGIG (reference sequence). The CDR3 is made up of 15 amino acids. V shed 3 bases and J shed 0 bases, with 14 bases lying between them. The CDR3 sequence is CAWSGADRLNTEAFF. The CDR3 bases are TGTGCCTGGAGCGGAGCCGACAGGCTGAACACTGAAGCTTTCTTT.

CDR3 sequence (DNA): TGCGCCAGCAGTCGGACAGGGGGCCCCTCCTACGAGCAGTACTTC. Translation: CASSRTGGPSYEQYF. The chain carries TRBV10-1 and TRBJ2-7; TRBD1 agrees at 11 bases. Per the germline V gene, CDR1 is WNHNN and CDR2 is SYGVQD (reference sequence). The CDR3 runs to 15 residues. Trimming removed 5 bases from V and 0 bases from J; junction bases left unmatched: 3.

V and J are TRBV6-6 and TRBJ1-1; 9 bases align to TRBD1. Germline loops: CDR1 MNHNY, CDR2 SVGAGI (reference sequence). This CDR3 spans 15 amino acids. The ends lost 5 bases at V and 4 bases at J; junction bases unmatched: 8. This CDR3 reads CASSTGQGRGTEAFF. The DNA of the CDR3 is TGTGCCAGCAGTACCGGACAGGGGAGGGGCACTGAAGCTTTCTTT.

J is TRBJ1-1 and V is TRBV5-1, with 10 nucleotides matching TRBD1. V was clipped by 3 bases and J by 10 bases; unmatched bases: 3. The CDR3 covers 12 residues. Germline V gene lookup returns CDR1 SGHRS and CDR2 YFSETQ. CDR3 residues: CASSWDRGGAFF. The DNA for the CDR3 is TGCGCCAGCAGCTGGGACAGGGGTGGAGCTTTCTTT.

The chain employs TRBV4-2 and TRBJ1-1, with D possibly being TRBD1 (6 bases). With 2 bases removed from V and 11 bases from J, the gap between germline ends came to 15 bases. From germline, CDR1 is LGHNA and CDR2 YNFKEQ. This CDR3 spans 13 amino acids. The CDR3 DNA reads TGTGCCAGCAGCCAAACAGGGCCAGGGGAGGCTTTCTTT. Translation gives CASSQTGPGEAFF.

The chain uses TRBV6-5 and TRBJ2-1; D not certain. The germline CDR1 and CDR2 sequences are MNHEY and SVGAGI. Trimming took 0 bases from V and 8 from J, leaving 11 bases between them. This CDR3 region has 14 residues. The CDR3 region is CASSYSGSTDEQFF. The CDR3 DNA follows: TGTGCCAGCAGTTACTCCGGGTCGACGGATGAGCAGTTCTTC.

The chain is built from TRBV5-1 and TRBJ1-1; 8 nucleotides match TRBD1. The CDR3 has 14 residues. V lost 7 bases and J lost 2; bases outside the gene matches: 7. Germline values: CDR1 SGHRS, CDR2 YFSETQ. In DNA, the CDR3 is TGCGCCAGCGGGCAGGGGGCCATTAACACTGAAGCTTTCTTT. Its translation: CASGQGAINTEAFF.

This clone was counted once. One junction end does not reproduce the germline sequence, and a read error may be involved. The gene calls are TRBV5-1 and TRBJ2-7; 7 bases map to TRBD1. Looked up from germline, CDR1 is SGHRS and CDR2 is YFSETQ. This CDR3 has 14 amino acids. CDR3 sequence reads: CASSGRTGSSEQYF. CDR3 bases: TGCGCCAGCAGCGGCAGGACAGGCTCCTCCGAGCAGTACTTC. Filled out from reference TRBV5-1 and TRBJ2-7, the complete variable domain reads KAGVTQTPRYLIKTRGQQVTLSCSPISGHRSVSWYQQTPGQGLQFLFEYFSETQRNKGNFPGRFSGRQFSNSRSEMNVSTLELGDSALYLCASSGRTGSSEQYFGPGTRLTVT.